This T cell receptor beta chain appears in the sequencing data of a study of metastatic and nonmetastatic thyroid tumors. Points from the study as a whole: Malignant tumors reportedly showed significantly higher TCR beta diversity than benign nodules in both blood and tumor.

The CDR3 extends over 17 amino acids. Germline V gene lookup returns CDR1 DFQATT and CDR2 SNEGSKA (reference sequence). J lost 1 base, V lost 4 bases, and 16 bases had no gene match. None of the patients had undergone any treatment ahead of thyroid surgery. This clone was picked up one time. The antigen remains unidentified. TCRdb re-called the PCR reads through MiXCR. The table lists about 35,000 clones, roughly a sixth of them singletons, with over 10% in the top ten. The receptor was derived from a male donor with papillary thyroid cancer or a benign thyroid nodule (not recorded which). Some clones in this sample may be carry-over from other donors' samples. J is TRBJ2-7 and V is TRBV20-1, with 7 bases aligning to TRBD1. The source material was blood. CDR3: CSATGTEACGPSYEQYF. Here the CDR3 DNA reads TGCAGTGCTACCGGGACAGAAGCTTGTGGTCCGTCCTACGAGCAGTACTTC.